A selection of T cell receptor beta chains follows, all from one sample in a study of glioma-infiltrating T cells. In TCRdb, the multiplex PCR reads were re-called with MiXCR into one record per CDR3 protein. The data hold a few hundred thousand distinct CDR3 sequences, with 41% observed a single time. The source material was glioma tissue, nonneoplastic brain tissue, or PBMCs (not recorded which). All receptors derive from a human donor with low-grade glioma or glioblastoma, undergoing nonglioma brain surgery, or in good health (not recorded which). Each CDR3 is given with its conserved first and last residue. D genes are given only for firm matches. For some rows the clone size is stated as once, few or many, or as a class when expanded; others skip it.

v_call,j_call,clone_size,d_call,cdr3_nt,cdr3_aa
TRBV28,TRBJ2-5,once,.,TGTGCCAGCAGTTTGATTCGGCAGCGTAATTTGAACTTC,CASSLIRQRNLNF
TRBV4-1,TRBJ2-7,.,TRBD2,TGCGCCAGCAGCCAAGTGGAGGGGCTAGCGGGAGTACCCTCCTACGAGCAGTACTTC,CASSQVEGLAGVPSYEQYF
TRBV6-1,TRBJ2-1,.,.,TGTGCCAGCAGCCTTGACAGGTTTCGCTCCTACAATGAGCAGTTCTTC,CASSLDRFRSYNEQFF
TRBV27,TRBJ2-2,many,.,TGTGCCAGCAGTTTACTGAGAGGGGCCGGGGAGCTGTTTTTT,CASSLLRGAGELFF
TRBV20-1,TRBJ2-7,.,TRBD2,TGCAGTGCTCCCCCCGGAGGGACTAGCGGTGAGCAGTACTTC,CSAPPGGTSGEQYF
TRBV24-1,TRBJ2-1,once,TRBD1,TGTGCCACCAGTGATCCTCTTACTCCGGGACAGGGAGAAGGGGAGCAGTTCTTC,CATSDPLTPGQGEGEQFF
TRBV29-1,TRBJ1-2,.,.,TGCAGCGCCCAAGGCTCCGTTCGGTATGGCTACACCTTC,CSAQGSVRYGYTF
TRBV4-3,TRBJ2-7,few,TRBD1,TGCGCCAGCAGCCAAGGACTCACAGGGGGCTTAACCTACGAGCAGTACTTC,CASSQGLTGGLTYEQYF
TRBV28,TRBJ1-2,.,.,TGTGCCAGCAGTGTACAGGGTAATGGCTACACCTTC,CASSVQGNGYTF
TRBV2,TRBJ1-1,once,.,TGTGCCAGCAGTGAAGGACAGGCCTTAAGCCCTGAAGCTTTCTTT,CASSEGQALSPEAFF
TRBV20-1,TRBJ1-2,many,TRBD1,TGCAGTGCTAGAACGGACAGGAAAGAGTATGGCTACACCTTC,CSARTDRKEYGYTF
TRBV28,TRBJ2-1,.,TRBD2,TGTGCCAGCAGTTTAGCTCCGGGACTAGCGCAATACAATGAGCAGTTCTTC,CASSLAPGLAQYNEQFF
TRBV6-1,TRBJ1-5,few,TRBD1,TGTGCCAGCAGCCAAGACAGGGGCTGGGGCAATCAGCCCCAGCATTTT,CASSQDRGWGNQPQHF
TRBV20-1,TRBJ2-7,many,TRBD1,TGCAGTGCTAGAGATGGGGCAGGGGGTGAGCAGTACTTC,CSARDGAGGEQYF
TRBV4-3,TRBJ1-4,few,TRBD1,TGCGCCAGCAGCCCCCTCGGGACAGGGCGCCCTAGCGAAAAACTGTTTTTT,CASSPLGTGRPSEKLFF
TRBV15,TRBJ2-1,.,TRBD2,TGTGCCACCAGGAAACCGGGACTAGGCCTCAATGAGCAGTTCTTC,CATRKPGLGLNEQFF
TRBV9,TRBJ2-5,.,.,TGTGCCAGCAGCCCCCGGTGGAGGACGGAGACCCAGTACTTC,CASSPRWRTETQYF
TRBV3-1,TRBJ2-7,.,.,TGTGCCAGCAGCCAGGACCCTAGGCTCTACGAGCAGTACTTC,CASSQDPRLYEQYF
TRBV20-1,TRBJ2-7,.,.,TGCAGTGCTAGAGATCGCCAGGGTGGGGAAGAGCAGTACTTC,CSARDRQGGEEQYF
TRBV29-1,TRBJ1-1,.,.,TGCAGCGTTGATTCCGGATCGGTAGGCACTGAAGCTTTCTTT,CSVDSGSVGTEAFF
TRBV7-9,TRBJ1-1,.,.,TGTGCCAGCAGCCAGCACATCGAGACTGAAGCTTTCTTT,CASSQHIETEAFF
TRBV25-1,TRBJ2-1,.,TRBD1,TGTGCCAGCAGTGAAGGGGGACAGGGGATAAGGAATGAGCAGTTCTTC,CASSEGGQGIRNEQFF
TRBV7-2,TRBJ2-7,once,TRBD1,TGTGCCAGCAGCTTTGGGACAGGCTCAGCCTACGAGCAGTACTTC,CASSFGTGSAYEQYF
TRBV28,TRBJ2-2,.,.,TGTGCCAGCGACATTAGGAGGGAGAACACCGGGGAGCTGTTTTTT,CASDIRRENTGELFF
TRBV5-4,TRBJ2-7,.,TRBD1,TGTGCCAGCAGCGGGAAGGGACAGTCCTACGAGCAGTACTTC,CASSGKGQSYEQYF
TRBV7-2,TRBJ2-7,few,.,TGTGCCAGCAGCTTTTTTCCCGGGAAGTCCTACGAGCAGTACTTC,CASSFFPGKSYEQYF
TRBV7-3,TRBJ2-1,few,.,TGTGCCAGCAGCTCCACTTCGGACAATGAGCAGTTCTTC,CASSSTSDNEQFF
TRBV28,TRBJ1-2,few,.,TGTGCCAGCAGAACCGTAACTAACTATGGCTACACCTTC,CASRTVTNYGYTF
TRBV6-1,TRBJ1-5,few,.,TGTGCCAGCAGTGCCCGGGACCTAGGCAATCAGCCCCAGCATTTT,CASSARDLGNQPQHF
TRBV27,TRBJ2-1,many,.,TGTGCCAGCAGGCCCGGGACCGGACTCAATGAGCAGTTCTTC,CASRPGTGLNEQFF
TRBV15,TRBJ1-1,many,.,TGTGCCACCAGCAGATCGGGAAGGGGGAACACTGAAGCTTTCTTT,CATSRSGRGNTEAFF
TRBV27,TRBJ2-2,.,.,TGTGCCAGCAGTCGACTGGGCGCCGGGGAGCTGTTTTTT,CASSRLGAGELFF
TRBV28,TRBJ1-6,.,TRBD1,TGTGCCAGCAGTTTCCCCGAGAGGGGGCTATATAATTCACCCATCCACTTT,CASSFPERGLYNSPIHF
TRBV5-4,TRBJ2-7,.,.,TGTGCCAGCACTCTCGACGGGAGACACGGCGAGCAGTACTTC,CASTLDGRHGEQYF
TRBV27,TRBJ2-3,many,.,TGTGCCAGCAGTTTATCGGTAGGCGGCAACACAGATACGCAGTATTTT,CASSLSVGGNTDTQYF
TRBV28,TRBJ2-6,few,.,TGTGCCAGCAGCGCATCCGGGGCTGGGGCCAACGTCCTGACTTTC,CASSASGAGANVLTF
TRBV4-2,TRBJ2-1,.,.,TGTGCCAGCAGCTTGGCGTCAGGGAGGCACACAGGGAATGAGCAGTTCTTC,CASSLASGRHTGNEQFF
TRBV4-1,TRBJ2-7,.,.,TGCGCCAGCAGCCAAGCCCAGGGGTTCCACGAGCAGTACTTC,CASSQAQGFHEQYF
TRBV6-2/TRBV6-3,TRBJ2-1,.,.,TGTGCCAGCAGTTACGGAGTCGGTGAGCAGTTCTTC,CASSYGVGEQFF
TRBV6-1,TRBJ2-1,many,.,TGTGCCAGCAGTGCGTTACCAGCCGACAATGAGCAGTTCTTC,CASSALPADNEQFF
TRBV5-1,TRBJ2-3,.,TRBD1,TGCGCCAGCAGTACCGGGTCTTCCCGAGGGGGCAGCACAGATACGCAGTATTTT,CASSTGSSRGGSTDTQYF
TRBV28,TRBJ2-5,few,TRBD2,TGTGCCAGCAGTGTCGGGACTAGCGGGAACCCCCAAGAGACCCAGTACTTC,CASSVGTSGNPQETQYF
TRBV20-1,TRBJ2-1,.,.,TGCAGTGCCACCCTGTATCTGGATGAGCAGTTCTTC,CSATLYLDEQFF
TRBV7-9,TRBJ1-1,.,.,TGTGCCAGCACGAGAATCAACACTGAAGCTTTCTTT,CASTRINTEAFF
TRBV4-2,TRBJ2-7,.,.,TGTGCCAGCAGCCAAGTGGTAGAAGGCACCCTGGCCTCCTACGAGCAGTACTTC,CASSQVVEGTLASYEQYF
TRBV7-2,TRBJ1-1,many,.,TGTGCCAGCAGAGGGGGGGCGTGGAGCACTGAAGCTTTCTTT,CASRGGAWSTEAFF
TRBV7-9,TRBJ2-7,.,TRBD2,TGCGCCAGCAGCTTGGTAGCGGGAACCTACTACGAGCAGTACTTC,CASSLVAGTYYEQYF
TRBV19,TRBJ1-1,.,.,TGTGCCAGCCGGACAGTCCGGAACACTGAAGCTTTCTTT,CASRTVRNTEAFF
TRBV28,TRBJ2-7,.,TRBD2,TGTGCCAGCAGTCCCTTCTTAGCGGGGGCCTCCTACGAGCAGTACTTC,CASSPFLAGASYEQYF
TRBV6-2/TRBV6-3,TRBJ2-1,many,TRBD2,TGTGCCAGCAGTTTAGCTAGCGGGAGGTTCGCTAACAATGAGCAGTTCTTC,CASSLASGRFANNEQFF
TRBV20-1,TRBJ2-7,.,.,TGCAGTGCTAGAGTGGGTAAGGGGCTCAAATACCGCGAGCAGTACTTC,CSARVGKGLKYREQYF